This TCR beta chain was obtained from a study of T cell responses to AZD1222 COVID-19 vaccine (dated by TCRdb to about 2021). As for the study more broadly: TCR sequencing was performed for 230 to 250 trial participants, of whom 207 were given two doses of AZD1222 and around 25 were given two doses of MenACWY control vaccine. Trial participants were enrolled into age subgroups of 18-55, 56-69 and 70-plus years, which contained 148, 28 and 57 TCR-sequenced participants, respectively. Overall study results and their limits: The vaccine-associated CD4 TCRs covered the entire spike protein, and the dominant responses fell in regions 160-218 and 743-854. The 56-69-year group was small, and its depth increase did not reach significance, likely because of low power. After two AZD1222 doses, both the breadth and the depth of spike-specific TCRs were significantly higher than at day 0 and than in MenACWY recipients. Conclusions about previously exposed vaccinees were limited because only five to seven AZD1222 recipients were SARS-CoV-2 seropositive at baseline. Because no day 14 peak-response samples were available, repertoires were characterized only after the peak T cell response. Reportedly, close to half of the unique spike-specific TCRs recognized epitopes lying outside the regions that are mutated in the B.1.351 and B.1.1.7 variants. Participants were mostly white British and included more females than males, and it was suggested by the authors that clonal diversity may have been underestimated.

The CDR3 runs 13 residues from the cysteine to the phenylalanine. The kept DNA is CDR3 alone, 39 bases in frame from the first base. V sheds 5 bases and J sheds 1 base, leaving 8 bases between their ends. Points on this clone: Its binding antigen is unknown. No much larger clone is present one base from it, and per-base qualities are unavailable.

The CDR3 regions of human TCRbeta chains were analyzed by immunosequencing. The source study handled its data this way. TCRs in the repertoires were compared against a reference library of SARS-CoV-2-specific TCRs that had been generated with the MIRA antigen-specificity platform. Breadth meant the fraction of unique TCRs that were SARS-CoV-2-associated, whereas depth meant the fraction of total T cells that were SARS-CoV-2-associated. Using the MIRA data, each spike-specific TCR was assigned both to the spike region to which the TCR was reactive and to a CD4 or CD8 class. Log10-transformed breadth and depth values were compared by one-way ANOVA with Sidak's multiple comparisons tests. TCRdb carries this immuneACCESS record with in-frame sequences only. Its versions omit some clonotypes, under half of them owing to an unresolved V gene in the studies checked, with the rest unexplained. V and J calls and clone size come straight from that table; D and trimming were deduced from the DNA. Across this sample there are about 130,000 clones, with about 93% seen only once. The leading ten clones occupy 6.5% to 8% of the sample.

This sample's time point label indicates: about 28 days (+/-7) after the second vaccine dose. AZD1222 recipients given second doses at about 4 weeks or at about 12 weeks were pooled, since spike-specific TCR depth and breadth were not found to differ between the two schedules. The vaccinee samples were drawn from two UK trials, COV001 and COV002, one of which was a single-blind randomized controlled phase 2/3 trial testing AZD1222 (ChAdOx1 nCoV-19) in healthy adults. For TCRbeta chain sequencing, PBMC samples from trial participants were taken at day 0 and at day 28 after the second dose. The chain uses TRBV12-3 or TRBV12-4 and TRBJ2-5, with TRBD2 tentatively as D gene (6 bases match). Source: peripheral blood, taken 28 days after the second AZD1222 dose. The sequence was obtained from an adult who received the AZD1222 COVID-19 vaccine. At the DNA level, the sequence is TGTGCCAGCAGTGGGACTTTCCAAGAGACCCAGTACTTC. It translates as CASSGTFQETQYF.